This T cell receptor (beta chain) was retrieved from a study of shared clonotypes between healthy human individuals. As for the study in general: Donors had three CD4 naive, three CD4 memory, two CD8 naive and one CD8 memory plate apiece.

On this clone: Its antigen is unidentified.

Generated by immunoSEQ multiplex PCR, the TCRdb table keeps only in-frame clones and is missing some. The sample lists about 2 million clones; about 94% were seen once. Cells designated naive CD8 were CD45RO-negative and were positively selected for CCR7, with terminally differentiated effector memory CD45RA+ cells excluded. There were only Caucasian adults among the donors, and all lived in Nashville, Tennessee. Study-level results: Shared across a few donors were around 5% of the naive CD4 clonotypes.

The TCR sequence derives from a man younger than 35 in good health. The sample taken for sequencing was naive CD8+ T cells sorted from blood.

The CDR3 is CASSFYGTGSLEQYF. In DNA form, the CDR3 reads TGTGCCAGCAGCTTCTATGGGACAGGGTCCCTCGAGCAGTACTTC. The chain links TRBV5-8 to TRBJ2-7, with 9 bases aligning to TRBD1. Germline CDR1 and CDR2: SGHTS and YDEGEE. With V trimmed by 2 bases and J by 6 bases, 9 bases remained unmatched. CDR3 length equals 15 residues. Together with reference TRBV5-8 and TRBJ2-7, the CDR3 gives the full variable domain: EAGVTQSPTHLIKTRGQQATLRCSPISGHTSVYWYQQALGLGLQFLLWYDEGEERNRGNFPPRFSGRQFPNYSSELNVNALELEDSALYLCASSFYGTGSLEQYFGPGTRLTVT.